Each of the 23 T cell receptor beta chains below was sequenced from the same sample in a study of T cell repertoires in cytomegalovirus infection. Via MiXCR, TCRdb re-called the reads, giving one row per CDR3 protein. This sample has 300,000 to 400,000 distinct CDR3 sequences; almost 30% occur once, and the top ten carry roughly 20%. The antigens these receptors bind are not known. Sequencing used cultured PBMCs, obtained from culture after CMV antigen stimulation. The origin of the receptors is a human donor in good health (CMV status not recorded). Some clones in this sample may be carry-over from other donors' samples.

The chain has TRBV7-6 and TRBJ2-7; 14 positions agree with TRBD2. Germline assignment: CDR1 SGHVS and CDR2 FNYEAQ. The CDR3 runs to 15 residues. V dropped 4 bases and J dropped 7; count of bases not matched to a gene: 6. CDR3 DNA: TGTGCCAGCAGCTCTGGACTAGCGGGGGGCCATGAGCAGTACTTC. Its protein is CASSSGLAGGHEQYF.

The chain joins TRBV28 to TRBJ2-7; 15 bases align to TRBD2. V lost 6 bases to trimming and J lost 7 bases; unmatched junction nucleotides: 10. Germline lookup yields CDR1 MDHEN and CDR2 SYDVKM. The CDR3 is 16 residues long. Here the CDR3 reads CASSGLAGGPLGEQYF. The DNA of the CDR3 is TGTGCCAGCAGCGGACTAGCGGGAGGGCCTTTGGGGGAGCAGTACTTC. Filled out from reference TRBV28 and TRBJ2-7, the complete variable domain reads DVKVTQSSRYLVKRTGEKVFLECVQDMDHENMFWYRQDPGLGLRLIYFSYDVKMKEKGDIPEGYSVSREKKERFSLILESASTNQTSMYLCASSGLAGGPLGEQYFGPGTRLTVT.

This clonotype has a handful of counts. V gene TRBV7-6 combines with J gene TRBJ1-1; perhaps TRBD1 as D (5 bases). The CDR3 runs 15 residues. V lost 2 bases and J 1 base, leaving 11 bases between the germline ends. Germline V gives CDR1 SGHVS, CDR2 FNYEAQ. The chain's CDR3 is CASSLSGGSNTEAFF. The CDR3 bases are TGTGCCAGCAGCTTAAGCGGGGGGTCGAACACTGAAGCTTTCTTT.

This clonotype was seen a few times. The chain has TRBV7-8 and TRBJ2-2; 8 positions agree with TRBD1. Trimming took 4 bases from V and 1 from J; bases not matched to a gene: 5. Germline CDR1 reads SGHVS; CDR2 reads FQNEAQ. This CDR3 region has 16 residues. The CDR3 region has the DNA TGTGCCAGCAGCTCGGACAGGGCGGAGAACACCGGGGAGCTGTTTTTT. It is translated as CASSSDRAENTGELFF.

This clonotype was counted between two and nine times. The rearrangement links TRBV6-1 to TRBJ1-4, with 9 positions matching TRBD1. CDR3 length: 15 residues. The junction had 6 bases not matched to a gene; V was cut back by 6 bases and J by 4 bases. CDR1 and CDR2 from the germline V gene are MNHNS and SASEGT. The CDR3 here is CASRWTGALNEKLFF. In nucleotides, the CDR3 is TGTGCCAGCAGGTGGACAGGGGCGCTTAATGAAAAACTGTTTTTT.

V and J are TRBV12-3 or TRBV12-4 and TRBJ1-3; no clear D gene. V dropped 4 bases and J dropped 4 bases, with 20 bases sitting between them. The CDR3 loop spans 17 amino acids. The CDR3, as DNA: TGTGCCAGCAGTTCCCAATATATCGGGGTCGGCGGAAACACCATATATTTT. Amino acids: CASSSQYIGVGGNTIYF.

The chain links TRBV12-3 or TRBV12-4 to TRBJ2-5; the D call may be TRBD1 or TRBD2 (6 bases each). Trimming took 1 base from V and 1 from J, leaving 13 bases between them. The CDR3 sequence is 16 residues long. The CDR3 protein is CASSLGGGPGQETQYF. CDR3 nucleotide sequence: TGTGCCAGCAGTTTAGGAGGGGGGCCCGGCCAAGAGACCCAGTACTTC.

CDR3 residues: CVSSLMSGSSYEQYF. The CDR3 bases are TGTGTCTCCAGTTTAATGTCTGGGAGCTCCTACGAGCAGTACTTC. This chain connects TRBV27 to TRBJ2-7, with D possibly TRBD2 on 5 matching bases. CDR3 length equals 15 residues. Germline CDR1 is MNHEY and CDR2 is SMNVEV (reference sequence).

Many counts were recorded for this clonotype. The chain recombines TRBV7-8 with TRBJ2-4; 7 positions match TRBD1. CDR1 and CDR2 from the germline V gene are SGHVS and FQNEAQ. This CDR3 is 17 amino acids long. Trimming at V came to 6 bases and at J to 0 bases, leaving 11 bases not matched to a gene. Written as DNA, the CDR3 is TGTGCCAGCAGTTGGCTACAGGGGATACTAGCCAAAAACATTCAGTACTTC. Translated: CASSWLQGILAKNIQYF. Filled out from reference TRBV7-8 and TRBJ2-4, the complete variable domain reads GAGVSQSPRYKVAKRGQDVALRCDPISGHVSLFWYQQALGQGPEFLTYFQNEAQLDKSGLPSDRFFAERPEGSVSTLKIQRTQQEDSAVYLCASSWLQGILAKNIQYFGAGTRLSVL.

The chain joins TRBV4-2 to TRBJ2-2, with 13 nucleotides matching TRBD2. Germline V gives CDR1 LGHNA, CDR2 YNFKEQ. After removal of 4 bases from V and 2 bases from J, the junction contained 1 base not matched to a gene. This CDR3 spans 16 amino acids. The CDR3 DNA sequence: TGTGCCAGCAGCCCGGGACTAGCGGGAAACACCGGGGAGCTGTTTTTT. It codes for CASSPGLAGNTGELFF.

The sample holds many counts of this clonotype. The chain recombines TRBV7-2 with TRBJ2-7; the D gene could be TRBD1 or TRBD2 (5 bases each). This CDR3 region has 12 residues. The germline CDR1 and CDR2 sequences are SGHTA and FQGNSA. The V end lost 4 bases, the J end lost 3 bases, and 7 bases lay between the germline ends. The chain's CDR3 is CASSSGLYEQYF. The DNA of the CDR3 is TGTGCCAGCAGCTCGGGGCTCTACGAGCAGTACTTC.

There are many counts of this clonotype. The genes are TRBV12-5 and TRBJ1-1, with D tentatively TRBD1 (6 bases). This CDR3 spans 12 amino acids. Germline lookup yields CDR1 LGHNT and CDR2 FRNRAP. V gave up 6 bases and J gave up 1 base, with 6 bases separating them. This CDR3 reads CASGTGNTEAFF. The CDR3 nucleotides are TGTGCTAGTGGGACAGGGAACACTGAAGCTTTCTTT.

The V call is TRBV19, the J call TRBJ1-5, with D uncertain. The CDR3 runs to 16 residues. Germline V gene lookup returns CDR1 LNHDA and CDR2 SQIVND (reference sequence). Trimming removed 0 bases at V and 4 bases at J, with 13 bases between. The CDR3 DNA sequence: TGTGCCAGTAGTATAGAAGGCACCGAGCGGAATCAGCCCCAGCATTTT. This sequence encodes CASSIEGTERNQPQHF.

Only a few counts were recorded for this clonotype. This sequence joins TRBV3-1 and TRBJ1-2; D gene ambiguous. This CDR3 comprises 14 residues. Germline-derived CDR1 and CDR2 are LGHDT and YNNKEL (reference sequence). Trimming removed 2 bases at V and 0 bases at J, with 7 bases between. The CDR3 loop reads CASSQRGANYGYTF. The CDR3 DNA reads as TGTGCCAGCAGCCAACGGGGAGCTAACTATGGCTACACCTTC.

This clonotype was observed a handful of times. The chain recombines TRBV7-8 with TRBJ2-1; D unresolved. Germline assignment: CDR1 SGHVS and CDR2 FQNEAQ. V lost 4 bases to trimming and J lost 1 base, with 20 bases between them. The CDR3 totals 18 residues. CDR3 in DNA: TGTGCCAGCAGCTCTAGTCTAAGTGGGCTTAGTTCCTACAATGAGCAGTTCTTC. This codes for CASSSSLSGLSSYNEQFF.

This clonotype was found many times. Here the CDR3 DNA reads TGTGCCAGCAGGGGAACTGCGAACACCGGGGAGCTGTTTTTT. Translated, it gives CASRGTANTGELFF. This chain uses TRBV9 with TRBJ2-2; D not resolved. This CDR3 comprises 14 residues. Germline V gives CDR1 SGDLS, CDR2 YYNGEE. The V and J ends lost 5 bases and 0 bases respectively, with 8 bases between them.

This clonotype was observed at least ten times. This chain joins TRBV7-8 and TRBJ2-6, with 9 nucleotides matching TRBD1. The CDR3 covers 16 residues. V gave up 4 bases and J gave up 2 bases; unmatched junction bases: 3. Germline values: CDR1 SGHVS, CDR2 FQNEAQ. For the CDR3, the DNA is TGTGCCAGCAGCTCCAGGACAGGGGCTGGGGCCAACGTCCTGACTTTC. Protein sequence: CASSSRTGAGANVLTF.

A few counts support this clonotype. V is TRBV27 and J is TRBJ1-5, with TRBD1 matching over 7 bases. CDR3 length: 14 amino acids. V trimming: 3 bases; J trimming: 7 bases; junction bases outside the gene matches: 6. Germline CDR1 MNHEY, CDR2 SMNVEV (reference sequence). As DNA, the CDR3 is TGTGCCAGCAGTTTGAGGGGGCTTGGACAGCCCCAGCATTTT. This gives the protein CASSLRGLGQPQHF.

V gene TRBV7-9 combines with J gene TRBJ1-2; D perhaps matches TRBD1 (6 bases). Deletions cut 6 bases from V and 7 bases from J, with 18 bases between. The CDR3 runs 14 residues. Germline V gives CDR1 SEHNR, CDR2 FQNEAQ (reference sequence). The CDR3 DNA reads TGTGCCAGCAGTTATAACAGGGATTCCGCTGGCTACACCTTC. Its translation: CASSYNRDSAGYTF.

This clonotype was counted ten times or more. The chain recombines TRBV6-1 with TRBJ1-2; D is unresolved. The germline CDR1 and CDR2 sequences are MNHNS and SASEGT. V dropped 6 bases and J dropped 4 bases, with 15 bases sitting between them. CDR3 size: 14 residues. CDR3 nucleotides: TGTGCCAGCAGGACCTTTGGGAGATCCTATGGCTACACCTTC. Amino acid sequence: CASRTFGRSYGYTF.

The chain carries TRBV5-4 and TRBJ2-5, with a possible D match to TRBD2 (5 bases). Germline assignment: CDR1 SGHNT and CDR2 YYREEE (reference sequence). V was pared by 7 bases and J by 2 bases, with 15 bases between. The length of the CDR3 is 14 residues. CDR3 region: CASLTTTGQETQYF. The CDR3 nucleotides are TGTGCCAGCCTTACGACTACCGGGCAAGAGACCCAGTACTTC.

CDR3 sequence reads: CASSEVKMEQFF. The CDR3 nucleotides are TGTGCCAGCAGTGAGGTTAAAATGGAGCAGTTCTTC. The chain employs TRBV2 and TRBJ2-1; D uncertain. The CDR3 consists of 12 residues. Trimming removed 3 bases at V and 10 bases at J, with 10 bases between. Germline V gene lookup returns CDR1 SNHLY and CDR2 FYNNEI. Full variable domain (outside the CDR3, taken from reference TRBV2 and TRBJ2-1): EPEVTQTPSHQVTQMGQEVILRCVPISNHLYFYWYRQILGQKVEFLVSFYNNEISEKSEIFDDQFSVERPDGSNFTLKIRSTKLEDSAMYFCASSEVKMEQFFGPGTRLTVL.

Here the CDR3 reads CASSEWATGYTF. The CDR3 region has the DNA TGTGCCAGCAGTGAATGGGCCACTGGCTACACCTTC. This chain joins TRBV6-1 and TRBJ1-2, with unresolved D. Trimming removed 2 bases at V and 7 bases at J, with 8 bases between. The CDR3 is made up of 12 amino acids. Germline V CDR1 and CDR2: MNHNS, SASEGT.